This T cell receptor (beta chain) was identified in a study of shared clonotypes between healthy human individuals. Trimming shortened V by 5 bases and J by 4 bases, and 14 bases separated the two germline ends. CDR1 and CDR2 (germline): MGHRA, YSYEKL. CDR3 length equals 15 residues. Here immunoSEQ multiplex PCR was the method, and the copy in TCRdb shows in-frame clones only, minus some. In the table there are fewer than 850,000 clones, around 90% of which are singletons. General study points: The generation probabilities recorded for non-shared clonotypes fell below those of clonotypes shared by all four donors. Researchers found naive subsets generally carried larger estimated richness than memory subsets. Naive CD4 clonotypes were shared across several donors at roughly 5.5%.

The donor cohort consisted entirely of Caucasian adults residing in Nashville, Tennessee. Turning to this clone: Its specificity is not known.

The V gene is TRBV4-1, the J gene TRBJ2-2; tentatively, D is TRBD1 (6 bases). Sequencing input: memory CD8+ T cells from PBMCs. Subset: CD45RO+ cells pooled with CCR7-negative TemRA cells. The receptor comes from a man between 18 and 35 years old in good health. Some clones in this sample may be carry-over from other donors' samples. The DNA of the CDR3 is TGCGCCAGCAGCACCCGACAGGACCGCACCGGGGAGCTGTTTTTT. The encoded protein is CASSTRQDRTGELFF.